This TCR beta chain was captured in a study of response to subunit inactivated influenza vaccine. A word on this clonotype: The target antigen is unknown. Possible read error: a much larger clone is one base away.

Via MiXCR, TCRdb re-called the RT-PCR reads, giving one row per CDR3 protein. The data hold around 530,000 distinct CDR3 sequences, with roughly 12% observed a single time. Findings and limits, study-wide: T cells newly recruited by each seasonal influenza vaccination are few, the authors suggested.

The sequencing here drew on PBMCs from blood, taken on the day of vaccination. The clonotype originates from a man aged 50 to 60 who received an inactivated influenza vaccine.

CDR3 nucleotide sequence: TGTGCCAGCAGTGAGATCATGAACACTGAAGCTTTCTTT. Translated, it gives CASSEIMNTEAFF. The rearrangement links TRBV6-1 to TRBJ1-1; no clear D. Deletions cut 3 bases from V and 0 bases from J, with 5 bases between. Germline V lookup: CDR1 MNHNS, CDR2 SASEGT. This CDR3 spans 13 amino acids.